Each of the 20 T cell receptor beta chains below was sequenced from the same sample in a study of radiation and T cells in renal cell carcinoma. Time point indicated: blood 2 weeks post-SBRT. Treatment defined: 15 Gy SBRT to primary tumor, nephrectomy 4 weeks later. Generated by immunoSEQ multiplex PCR, the TCRdb table keeps only in-frame clones and is missing some. The top ten clones hold 1.9% of a sample with some 120,000 clones, roughly four fifths of them seen once. This material consisted of blood, taken from a patient whose treatment included radiotherapy and nephrectomy. Receptor source: a woman aged 55-75 years with renal cell carcinoma.

This sequence joins TRBV6-1 and TRBJ2-7; TRBD1 agrees at 7 bases. With V trimmed by 6 bases and J by 4 bases, 6 bases remained unmatched. The length of the CDR3 is 13 residues. Germline V gene sequence: CDR1 MNHNS, CDR2 SASEGT. The CDR3 loop reads CASRTQGQYEQYF. The CDR3 bases are TGTGCCAGCAGGACGCAGGGACAGTACGAGCAGTACTTC.

The chain recombines TRBV2 with TRBJ1-6; 10 bases fit TRBD1. There are 14 residues in the CDR3. Trimming at V came to 5 bases and at J to 9 bases, leaving 4 bases not matched to a gene. CDR1 is SNHLY, CDR2 FYNNEI, per germline. Here the CDR3 DNA reads TGTGCCAGCAGTCCCGGGACAGGGGTTTCACCCCTCCACTTT. Protein: CASSPGTGVSPLHF. Filled out from reference TRBV2 and TRBJ1-6, the complete variable domain reads EPEVTQTPSHQVTQMGQEVILRCVPISNHLYFYWYRQILGQKVEFLVSFYNNEISEKSEIFDDQFSVERPDGSNFTLKIRSTKLEDSAMYFCASSPGTGVSPLHFGNGTRLTVT.

In this sample, this clone turned up a few times. The chain is built from TRBV2 and TRBJ2-7, with D possibly being TRBD1 (6 bases). CDR3 size: 14 residues. Germline-derived CDR1 and CDR2 are SNHLY and FYNNEI. V lost 4 bases and J lost 2, with 12 bases in between. The CDR3 sequence: CASSAGQPTYEQYF. The CDR3 bases are TGTGCCAGCAGTGCAGGACAGCCAACCTACGAGCAGTACTTC.

This sequence joins TRBV14 and TRBJ2-7, with TRBD2 matching 11 bases. J lost 6 bases, V lost 1 base, and 8 bases had no gene match. Germline assignment: CDR1 SGHDN and CDR2 FVKESK. The CDR3 spans 16 residues. The CDR3 DNA is TGTGCCAGCAGCCAAGGTAAACTAGCGGGAGCTAGCGAGCAGTACTTC. This codes for CASSQGKLAGASEQYF.

The table lists this clone with a few counts. The CDR3 reads CSVGEQSNQPQHF. The CDR3 DNA reads as TGCAGCGTTGGAGAACAGAGCAATCAGCCCCAGCATTTT. The chain recombines TRBV29-1 with TRBJ1-5; D is uncertain. CDR1 and CDR2 (germline): SQVTM, ANQGSEA. V was pared by 4 bases and J by 1 base, with 8 bases between. The CDR3 is made up of 13 amino acids.

J is TRBJ2-7 and V is TRBV5-6; D uncertain. CDR3 length: 13 amino acids. The V gene lost 4 bases and the J gene lost 4 bases, with 12 bases spanning the gap. Looked up from germline, CDR1 is SGHDT and CDR2 is YYEEEE. CDR3 DNA: TGTGCCAGCAGCCTCCGACAACCATACGAGCAGTACTTC. This codes for CASSLRQPYEQYF.

The chain combines TRBV5-4 with TRBJ2-1; 9 positions match TRBD2. CDR3 length: 15 amino acids. With V trimmed by 0 bases and J by 7 bases, 5 bases remained unmatched. The V gene's germline CDR1 is SGHNT and CDR2 YYREEE (reference sequence). Here the CDR3 DNA reads TGTGCCAGCAGCTTGGATTTAGCGGGAGATAATGAGCAGTTCTTC. Its protein product is CASSLDLAGDNEQFF.

Turning to this clone: The junction and the germline gene differ at one end; a read error may be behind it. The chain is built from TRBV5-1 and TRBJ1-1; no clear D gene. Germline assignment: CDR1 SGHRS and CDR2 YFSETQ. The CDR3 has 13 amino acids. The CDR3 DNA is TGCGCCAACAGCGTGGACCTGAACACTGAAGCTTTCTTT. Translating it yields CANSVDLNTEAFF.

This clone appeared once. A junction end diverges from the germline sequence, so it may reflect a read error. This chain uses TRBV7-7 with TRBJ2-5; 9 bases line up with TRBD1. The CDR3 is made up of 13 amino acids. The germline V gene encodes CDR1 SSHAT and CDR2 FNYEAQ (reference sequence). The CDR3 loop is CASSLQGAMAQYF. DNA of the CDR3: TGTGCTAGCAGCTTACAGGGGGCTATGGCCCAGTACTTC.

This clone was detected a few times. This chain uses TRBV27 with TRBJ1-6; D not certain. CDR1 is MNHEY, CDR2 SMNVEV, per germline (reference sequence). Trimming cost V 3 bases and J 6 bases, with 9 bases left between them. The CDR3 covers 14 residues. The CDR3 bases are TGTGCCAGCAGTTTCTGGGAGGCTAATTCACCCCTCCACTTT. The encoded protein is CASSFWEANSPLHF.

The chain is built from TRBV6-6 and TRBJ2-3, with D perhaps TRBD2 (6 bases). The germline V gene encodes CDR1 MNHNY and CDR2 SVGAGI (reference sequence). CDR3 length: 15 residues. V was clipped by 6 bases and J by 5 bases, with 18 bases between them. The chain's CDR3 is CASSGGRGVVDTQYF. Written as DNA, the CDR3 is TGTGCCAGCAGCGGAGGGCGTGGTGTAGTAGATACGCAGTATTTT.

This clone was observed once. The DNA for the CDR3 is TGTGCCAGCAGCGTCGGCTCGGGCGGGGGCACAGATACGCAGTATTTT. Encoded protein: CASSVGSGGGTDTQYF. V usage is TRBV9 and J usage is TRBJ2-3; weak D call: TRBD2 (6 bases). In germline, CDR1 is SGDLS, CDR2 YYNGEE. The germline V and J ends were trimmed by 2 bases and 1 base, with 14 bases remaining between them. CDR3 size: 16 residues.

This sequence joins TRBV7-2 and TRBJ1-2, with 7 bases matching TRBD1. Germline V lookup: CDR1 SGHTA, CDR2 FQGNSA. The CDR3 length is 17 residues. V lost 0 bases to trimming and J lost 4 bases; unmatched junction nucleotides: 11. The CDR3 loop reads CASSLAEQGLFGYGYTF. The DNA for the CDR3 is TGTGCCAGCAGCTTAGCGGAACAGGGGTTATTCGGCTATGGCTACACCTTC.

J is TRBJ2-5 and V is TRBV30; D may be TRBD1 (5 bases). V lost 3 bases to trimming and J lost 3 bases, with 17 bases between them. Germline CDR1 GTSNPN, CDR2 SVGIG (reference sequence). The CDR3 is made up of 15 amino acids. CDR3 nucleotides: TGTGCCTGGAGAGGGGTAGGGCTGGGGAAAGAGACCCAGTACTTC. Translated: CAWRGVGLGKETQYF.

The chain is built from TRBV11-3 and TRBJ1-6; D might be TRBD1 (6 bases). V was cut by 5 bases and J by 5 bases, with 13 bases left in between. Per the germline V gene, CDR1 is SGHNT and CDR2 is YENEEA. CDR3 length equals 15 residues. CDR3 sequence: CASSKDSRHNSPLHF. CDR3 DNA sequence: TGTGCCAGCAGCAAGGACAGTCGTCATAATTCACCCCTCCACTTT.

J is TRBJ2-7 and V is TRBV5-4, with a weak D call TRBD2 (5 bases). The CDR3 loop spans 14 amino acids. V was cut by 5 bases and J by 4 bases, with 16 bases left in between. The V gene's germline CDR1 is SGHNT and CDR2 YYREEE (reference sequence). The CDR3 bases are TGTGCCAGCAGTCCCGAGGCAGCGGATTACGAGCAGTACTTC. It codes for CASSPEAADYEQYF.

The V gene is TRBV7-2, the J gene TRBJ1-2; D gene unclear. The CDR3 consists of 12 residues. V was pared by 5 bases and J by 8 bases, with 12 bases between. The germline CDR1 and CDR2 sequences are SGHTA and FQGNSA. The CDR3: CASSPPPAGYTF. In nucleotides, the CDR3 is TGTGCCAGCAGCCCCCCGCCAGCAGGCTACACCTTC.

This clone was recorded once. This CDR3 is CASSLSTGSHEQYF. CDR3 in DNA: TGTGCCAGCAGCTTATCGACAGGGTCCCACGAGCAGTACTTC. The chain combines TRBV7-2 with TRBJ2-7; 7 positions match TRBD1. J was trimmed by 5 bases and V by 2 bases; bases with no gene match: 6. CDR3 length: 14 amino acids. Germline V gives CDR1 SGHTA, CDR2 FQGNSA.

This chain joins TRBV2 and TRBJ1-5; tentatively, D is TRBD1 (5 bases). The germline V gene has CDR1 SNHLY and CDR2 FYNNEI. This CDR3 has 13 amino acids. V was clipped by 3 bases and J by 6 bases, with 9 bases between them. The CDR3 region is CASSDGGIQPQHF. CDR3 coding DNA: TGTGCCAGCAGTGATGGGGGGATTCAGCCCCAGCATTTT.

V gene TRBV6-6 combines with J gene TRBJ1-6; D is unresolved. Trimming stripped 10 bases from V and 4 bases from J, with 14 bases between. The CDR3 contains 14 residues. Germline CDR1 is MNHNY and CDR2 is SVGAGI (reference sequence). The CDR3 sequence is CAIRARDYNSPLHF. The CDR3 DNA is TGTGCCATCCGCGCCCGGGATTATAATTCACCCCTCCACTTT.